This T cell receptor beta chain is drawn from a study of shared clonotypes between healthy human individuals (TCRdb year 2020). About the investigation overall: Three men and a couple of women, aged 18 to 49 years, made up the cohort. To estimate repertoire size and how much clonotype sharing occurs between individuals, the study deeply sequenced the blood TCR repertoires of five healthy adults. Each donor's leukapheresis produced roughly between roughly 0.85 and 9.5 billion PBMCs. For each donor, CD4 naive and CD4 memory were each given three plates, CD8 naive was given two plates, and CD8 memory was given one plate. To increase sequencing depth and limit assay-specific biases, different laboratories used diverse techniques to prepare libraries and sequence TCR repertoires.

Healthy HIV-negative adults with no recently reported acute infections or vaccinations were included as donors. All donors were Caucasian adults living in Nashville, Tennessee, USA. CD4+ T cells were enriched through magnetic negative selection, after which naive cells were positively selected on CD45RA and the remaining negative fraction served as the memory subset. Blood was obtained by leukapheresis, after which PBMCs were separated by Ficoll-Histopaque density gradient centrifugation and cryopreserved in liquid nitrogen vapor phase. Analytical flow cytometry was used to check the purity and quantity of each magnetically sorted T cell population. From each sorted fraction, genomic DNA was isolated and quantified by UV absorbance on a Nanodrop 2000c. From the cysteine through the phenylalanine, the CDR3 covers 15 amino acids. The kept DNA is CDR3 alone, 45 bases in frame from the first base. The CDR1 and CDR2 encoded by the germline V gene are SQVTM and ANQGSEA. From V the trimming removes 6 bases and from J it removes 3 bases, while the gene matches leave 11 bases of the junction unaccounted for.

A remark on this clone: The antigen it binds to is not known. Base-call qualities are not available, and no considerably larger clone is one nucleotide away.

General conclusions and limits of the study: The genetic and exposure-history diversity represented was limited by the small number of donors. Based on pairwise subsampling, the degree of clonotype sharing among donors was expected to be affected by sequencing depth. Sampling was restricted to blood, and TCR repertoires in tissues likely differ from the TCR repertoires found in blood. Compared with non-shared clonotypes, clonotypes shared by all four sorted-subset donors had higher generation probabilities. When a few donors were compared, the shared fraction of clonotypes was roughly 5% for naive CD4, about 4% for naive CD8, 2.3% for memory CD4, and 0.4% for memory CD8. Larger estimated clonotype richness was generally found for naive subsets than for memory subsets. Incomplete sequencing was indicated by rarefaction of sorted-subset datasets, despite the large sequencing depth.

TCR CDR3 regions were amplified from genomic DNA by multiplex PCR using the deep immunoSEQ assay. For each cell subset, the extracted genomic DNA was distributed evenly across all wells of several immunoSEQ 96-well plates, and each plate served as one replicate. Each replicate PCR for sorted subsets received roughly 0.2 ug genomic DNA, equal to tens of thousands of T cell genomes. Purified libraries were quantified with a Qubit 3.0 fluorometer, sized on a Bioanalyzer 2100, and re-quantified with the KAPA Library Quantification kit. Every immunoSEQ 96-well plate was sequenced on a separate single-read 150-cycle Illumina NextSeq 550 flow cell. In the original analysis: Because only junctional sequences without quality scores were contained in the immunoSEQ output, filtering matching that applied to full-length reads could not be performed. Sequences were annotated with PyIR, a Python wrapper for IgBLAST v1.9, and V/J genes and CDR3 were assigned using IMGT germline references. Reads were removed for weak V/J assignments (E-value above 1e-6), missing CDR3, stop codons, out-of-frame junctions, or ambiguous translated residues. V3J clonotypes were defined as sequences sharing the same inferred V gene, J gene, and CDR3 amino acid sequence. Percentage overlap between repertoires was calculated by dividing the number of shared unique clonotypes by the size of the smaller repertoire. RTK rarefaction, the Chao1 estimator, and Recon v2.1 estimates of unobserved clonotypes were used to assess repertoire richness. For all TCRbeta clonotypes obtained by the gDNA method from several donors, generation probabilities were computed with OLGA. TCRdb provides this immuneACCESS table in a form limited to in-frame rearrangements. Some clones are lacking; in checked studies, under half of them reflect an unresolved V gene, and why the rest are absent is not known. V, J and clone size are taken as reported in that table, and D and trimming were inferred from the DNA itself. The sample has some 1.4 million clones on record, roughly 96% of them singletons. The ten top clones hold over 1% of the sample.

The specimen was naive CD4+ T cells sorted from blood. Read against the paper, the sample's cell subset or site label means: CD45RA+ positively selected. Rearrangement joined TRBV29-1 to TRBJ2-3, and TRBD1 aligns with 8 junction nucleotides. This TCR derives from a man younger than 45 in good health. The CDR3 here reads CSVAVGQGRTDTQYF. The bases read TGCAGCGTGGCGGTAGGACAGGGTAGGACAGATACGCAGTATTTT.